The 23 T cell receptor beta chains below were found in one sample sequenced in a study of T-cell reconstitution after alpha-beta-depleted transplantation in children. TCRbeta library preparation incorporated unique molecular identifiers. In TCRdb, the PCR reads were re-called with MiXCR into one record per CDR3 protein. The sample has roughly 300,000 distinct CDR3 sequences; 9.5% to 13% are singletons. The source was peripheral blood, collected 180 days after TCRalphabeta/CD19-depleted stem cell transplant. These receptors were collected from a male patient between 2 and 15 years old who had a stem cell transplant for chronic granulomatous disease, so the T cells may come from the graft donor.

The table lists this clonotype with many counts. This chain connects TRBV29-1 to TRBJ1-1; D not certain. CDR1 is SQVTM and CDR2 is ANQGSEA in the germline V gene. Trimming stripped 0 bases from V and 8 bases from J, with 19 bases between. This CDR3 contains 15 residues. Here the CDR3 reads CSVEDRTDGPREAFF. DNA for the CDR3: TGCAGCGTTGAAGATCGTACGGACGGGCCGAGAGAAGCTTTCTTT.

This clonotype was detected ten times or more. V usage is TRBV7-2 and J usage is TRBJ1-4, with 8 bases matching TRBD1. CDR3 length equals 15 residues. The germline gives CDR1 SGHTA, CDR2 FQGNSA. Unmatched junction bases numbered 5, after V lost 5 bases and J lost 3 bases. The CDR3 loop reads CASSPQGAANEKLFF. The CDR3 DNA is TGTGCCAGCAGCCCCCAGGGGGCGGCTAATGAAAAACTGTTTTTT.

The chain joins TRBV27 to TRBJ2-7; D uncertain. Germline V lookup: CDR1 MNHEY, CDR2 SMNVEV (reference sequence). The length of the CDR3 is 18 residues. V lost 2 bases, J lost 2 bases, and 22 bases lay in between. The DNA of the CDR3 is TGTGCCAGCAGTTTAGGTGCAGCAAGCCACATTTCACCCTACGAGCAGTACTTC. Its translation is CASSLGAASHISPYEQYF.

Here the CDR3 DNA reads TGTGCCAGCAGCTTAGATAAGGGGGGCTACACCTTC. It is translated as CASSLDKGGYTF. V gene TRBV7-2 combines with J gene TRBJ1-2; a possible D gene is TRBD1 (5 bases). This CDR3 is 12 amino acids long. Trimming took 1 base from V and 8 from J, leaving 8 bases between them. Germline V lookup: CDR1 SGHTA, CDR2 FQGNSA.

This clonotype was detected many times. The chain combines TRBV4-3 with TRBJ2-7; D not certain. The V end lost 4 bases, the J end lost 1 base, and 14 bases lay between the germline ends. The germline V gene has CDR1 LGHNA and CDR2 YSLEER. The CDR3 loop spans 15 amino acids. CDR3 DNA sequence: TGCGCCAGCAGCCCTGGAAACAGTAGATCCTACGAGCAGTACTTC. Translated, it gives CASSPGNSRSYEQYF.

This clonotype was recorded many times. The chain has TRBV20-1 and TRBJ2-1; D is possibly TRBD1 (5 bases). The V end was cut by 6 bases, the J end by 8 bases, with 14 bases between. Germline V gene lookup returns CDR1 DFQATT and CDR2 SNEGSKA (reference sequence). CDR3 length: 12 amino acids. CDR3 DNA: TGCAGTGCATGGGGCCTAGGGCATGAGCAGTTCTTC. It codes for CSAWGLGHEQFF.

This clonotype was counted many times. This chain links TRBV12-3 or TRBV12-4 with TRBJ2-7, with D tentatively TRBD2 (6 bases). The V and J ends lost 4 bases and 9 bases respectively, with 16 bases between them. CDR3 size: 13 residues. The CDR3 DNA is TGTGCCAGCAGTTGGGACTCCAGCCTCGGGCAGTACTTC. Protein product: CASSWDSSLGQYF.

In this sample, this clonotype turned up many times. The chain is built from TRBV28 and TRBJ1-3; D unresolved. V was pared by 7 bases and J by 4 bases, with 17 bases between. Germline CDR1 reads MDHEN; CDR2 reads SYDVKM. There are 15 residues in the CDR3. CDR3 nucleotides: TGTGCCAGCACAACCTTATGGGTGGGAGGAAACACCATATATTTT. This sequence encodes CASTTLWVGGNTIYF.

Many counts were recorded for this clonotype. V gene TRBV9 combines with J gene TRBJ2-1; D might be TRBD1 or TRBD2, each matching 5 bases. V lost 5 bases and J lost 2, with 14 bases in between. Per the germline V gene, CDR1 is SGDLS and CDR2 is YYNGEE. This CDR3 is 15 amino acids long. CDR3 in DNA: TGTGCCAGCAGTGGCGGGTGGGGCCCCTACAATGAGCAGTTCTTC. Its protein is CASSGGWGPYNEQFF.

In this sample, this clonotype turned up many times. The chain joins TRBV25-1 to TRBJ1-2; TRBD1 might be the D (5 bases). CDR1 and CDR2 from the germline V gene are MGHDK and SYGVNS. V lost 0 bases and J lost 8, with 10 bases in between. This CDR3 is 13 amino acids long. The CDR3 bases are TGTGCCAGCAGTGAATATGCAGGGAGAGGCTACACCTTC. Its protein is CASSEYAGRGYTF.

This clonotype was seen ten or more times. The chain uses TRBV5-1 and TRBJ2-1, with TRBD1 identical over 9 bases. The CDR3 contains 14 residues. After removal of 4 bases from V and 5 bases from J, the junction contained 4 bases not matched to a gene. The germline CDR1 and CDR2 sequences are SGHRS and YFSETQ. CDR3 residues: CASSGTGQDNEQFF. The CDR3 region has the DNA TGCGCCAGCAGCGGGACAGGGCAGGACAATGAGCAGTTCTTC.

The sample holds many counts of this clonotype. The chain employs TRBV7-8 and TRBJ2-7, with D unclear. The CDR3 extends over 14 amino acids. The germline CDR1 and CDR2 sequences are SGHVS and FQNEAQ. The germline V and J ends were trimmed by 1 base and 6 bases, with 13 bases remaining between them. The CDR3 nucleotides read TGTGCCAGCAGCTTAGGACGGACCCCCCTCGAGCAGTACTTC. Its translation: CASSLGRTPLEQYF. The whole variable domain, remainder taken from reference TRBV7-8 and TRBJ2-7, is GAGVSQSPRYKVAKRGQDVALRCDPISGHVSLFWYQQALGQGPEFLTYFQNEAQLDKSGLPSDRFFAERPEGSVSTLKIQRTQQEDSAVYLCASSLGRTPLEQYFGPGTRLTVT.

This clonotype was seen repeatedly, ten times or more. The chain employs TRBV12-3 or TRBV12-4 and TRBJ2-1; no firm D call. This CDR3 region has 13 residues. With 2 bases removed from V and 10 bases from J, the gap between germline ends came to 12 bases. The CDR3 spells CASSLSPDLEQFF. The CDR3 DNA follows: TGTGCCAGCAGTTTATCGCCGGACCTCGAGCAGTTCTTC.

This clonotype was counted at least ten times. V is TRBV5-5 and J is TRBJ2-3, with TRBD2 identical over 8 bases. The CDR3 consists of 17 residues. V lost 0 bases to trimming and J lost 9 bases; unmatched junction nucleotides: 15. Germline V gene sequence: CDR1 SGHKS, CDR2 YYEKEE (reference sequence). The CDR3 DNA reads TGTGCCAGCAGCTTGGAATTTCTCAAAGCGGGAGATAGAACGCAGTATTTT. Protein: CASSLEFLKAGDRTQYF.

This clonotype occurred many times. In DNA, the CDR3 is TGTGCCAGCAGCCAGGGGCTCTCAGAGACCCAGTACTTC. It specifies CASSQGLSETQYF. The rearrangement joins TRBV3-1 to TRBJ2-5; maybe TRBD1 (5 bases). From germline, CDR1 is LGHDT and CDR2 YNNKEL (reference sequence). The V end lost 3 bases, the J end lost 4 bases, and 9 bases lay between the germline ends. CDR3 length: 13 amino acids.

This clonotype has a count of ten or more. The chain employs TRBV12-3 or TRBV12-4 and TRBJ2-7; maybe TRBD1 (6 bases). The CDR3 has 14 amino acids. V was pared by 6 bases and J by 3 bases, with 15 bases between. CDR3 loop: CASSQMTGIYEQYF. CDR3 DNA sequence: TGTGCCAGCAGCCAGATGACAGGTATCTACGAGCAGTACTTC.

The table lists this clonotype with a few counts. This chain's CDR3 is CASTDRVGISSPLHF. CDR3 bases: TGTGCCAGTACTGACAGGGTTGGAATTTCTTCACCCCTCCACTTT. The rearrangement links TRBV19 to TRBJ1-6, with 7 bases identical to TRBD1. Trimming removed 7 bases from V and 9 bases from J; junction bases left unmatched: 12. The CDR3 is 15 residues long. Germline values: CDR1 LNHDA, CDR2 SQIVND (reference sequence).

This clonotype has ten or more counts. The rearrangement uses TRBV6-2 or TRBV6-3 and TRBJ2-2; D unclear. Trimming took 0 bases from V and 6 from J, leaving 14 bases between them. The CDR3 is 16 amino acids. The germline V gene encodes CDR1 MNHEY and CDR2 SVGEGT. DNA for the CDR3: TGTGCCAGCAGTTACTCTCGCATCCCCAAGGCCGGGGAGCTGTTTTTT. It encodes CASSYSRIPKAGELFF.

This clonotype was counted at least ten times. The rearrangement links TRBV6-2 or TRBV6-3 to TRBJ1-5, with no clear D. The CDR3 consists of 13 residues. Germline CDR1 and CDR2: MNHEY and SVGEGT. V lost 1 base, J lost 2 bases, and 3 bases lay in between. CDR3 sequence (DNA): TGTGCCAGCAGTTACTACGGCAATCAGCCCCAGCATTTT. Protein sequence: CASSYYGNQPQHF.

A remark on this clonotype: A much larger clone is a single base away; this may be a read error. The chain links TRBV25-1 to TRBJ1-1; no reliable D call. Germline V gene lookup returns CDR1 MGHDK and CDR2 SYGVNS. The CDR3 runs 13 residues. The CDR3 loop is CACSANRDTEAFF. In nucleotides, the CDR3 is TGTGCCTGCAGTGCAAACAGAGACACTGAAGCTTTCTTT.

This clonotype came up many times. The V and J genes are TRBV3-1 and TRBJ2-1; 13 nucleotides align to TRBD2. The CDR3 totals 15 residues. Germline lookup yields CDR1 LGHDT and CDR2 YNNKEL (reference sequence). Trimming took 4 bases from V and 6 from J; bases not matched to a gene: 3. CDR3 bases: TGTGCCAGCAGCCCCCGGACTAGCGGGAGCAATGAGCAGTTCTTC. Its protein is CASSPRTSGSNEQFF.

At least ten counts were recorded for this clonotype. CDR3 loop: CASSRGPGTGSSGANVLTF. CDR3 DNA: TGTGCCAGCAGCAGAGGGCCGGGGACAGGGAGCTCTGGGGCCAACGTCCTGACTTTC. V usage is TRBV9 and J usage is TRBJ2-6; 9 bases agree with TRBD1. The length of the CDR3 is 19 residues. The trim removed 4 bases at V and 0 bases at J, leaving 11 bases unmatched. CDR1 and CDR2 (germline): SGDLS, YYNGEE.

The table lists this clonotype with many counts. The CDR3: CASSYGLRGDTQYF. The CDR3 nucleotides read TGTGCCAGCAGTTACGGACTAAGAGGTGATACGCAGTATTTT. The chain combines TRBV12-3 or TRBV12-4 with TRBJ2-3; a possible D gene is TRBD2 (6 bases). The V end lost 4 bases, the J end lost 6 bases, and 14 bases lay between the germline ends. The CDR3 runs to 14 residues.